This T cell receptor beta chain was documented in a study of memory CD4+ T cells and cytomegalovirus serostatus. Study outcomes and limitations: Each of around 69 CMV-associated TCRbeta sequences occurred in one to five individuals.

Original analysis: Out-of-frame sequences were removed, leaving around 2.2 million distinct TCRbeta sequences. Using immunoSEQ multiplex PCR, the repertoire was profiled, and TCRdb retains in-frame clones only, with some absent. The V and J calls and clone size were taken over from that table, and D and trimming were inferred from the DNA. The sample contains some 27,000 clones, 75% of which appear only once. Trimming removed 0 bases from V and 2 bases from J, with 14 bases in between. The CDR3 loop spans 16 amino acids. CDR1 SGDLS and CDR2 YYNGEE come from the germline V gene. With regard to this clone: No antigen is known for it.

Single viable CD3+CD4+CD8-CD45RO+ cells were sorted as the memory CD4+ T cells. After thawing, CD4+ T cells were positively selected. The rearrangement links TRBV9 to TRBJ1-1; TRBD1 is a possible D gene (6 bases). Sequenced: memory CD4+ T cells from blood. This receptor was identified in an adult in good health and CMV-seronegative. CDR3 sequence: CASSVDAGAGNTEAFF. The CDR3 coding sequence is TGTGCCAGCAGCGTAGATGCGGGGGCCGGTAACACTGAAGCTTTCTTT.